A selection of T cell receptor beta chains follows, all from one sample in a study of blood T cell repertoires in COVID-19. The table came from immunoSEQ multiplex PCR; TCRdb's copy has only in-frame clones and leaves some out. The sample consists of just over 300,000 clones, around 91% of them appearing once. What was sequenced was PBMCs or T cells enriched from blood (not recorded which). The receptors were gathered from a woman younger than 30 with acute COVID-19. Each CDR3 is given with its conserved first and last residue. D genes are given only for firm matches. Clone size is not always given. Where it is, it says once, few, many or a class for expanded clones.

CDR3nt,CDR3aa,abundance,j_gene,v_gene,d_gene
TGTGCCAGCAGTTCTCTCCCCGGGGGAAACACCATATATTTT,CASSSLPGGNTIYF,.,TRBJ1-3,TRBV6-6,.
TGTGCCAGCAGTCGTCTACCTTCTAGCACAGATACGCAGTATTTT,CASSRLPSSTDTQYF,.,TRBJ2-3,TRBV6-2/TRBV6-3,.
TGTGCCAGCAGCCAACCCCGGGCCGGGAGGACTAGTGTATGGACCGGGGAGCTGTTTTTT,CASSQPRAGRTSVWTGELFF,.,TRBJ2-2,TRBV4-2,TRBD2
TGTGCCAGCAGCTTGAGGGAGTTGGGCACCGGGGAGCTGTTTTTT,CASSLRELGTGELFF,.,TRBJ2-2,TRBV7-6,.
TGTGCCAGTAGTCCCATTAGCAATCAGCCCCAGCATTTT,CASSPISNQPQHF,.,TRBJ1-5,TRBV19,.
TGTGCCAGCTCACCACCGTCAGCGGGAGGGTACAATGAGCAGTTCTTC,CASSPPSAGGYNEQFF,.,TRBJ2-1,TRBV18,TRBD2
TGTGCCACCAGATCTAGCGGGAGTATAGATACGCAGTATTTT,CATRSSGSIDTQYF,once,TRBJ2-3,TRBV24-1,TRBD2
TGTGCCAGCAGTTTAAACCGGGGCAGGGGCGGCGAGCAGTACTTC,CASSLNRGRGGEQYF,.,TRBJ2-7,TRBV28,.
TGTGCCAGCAGTTTAAACAGGGTACAGGGCGCCTATGGCTACACCTTC,CASSLNRVQGAYGYTF,.,TRBJ1-2,TRBV28,.
TGTGCCAGCAGTTTAAGAACTAGCGGTTTAAATGAGCAGTTCTTC,CASSLRTSGLNEQFF,.,TRBJ2-1,TRBV27,TRBD2
TGTGCCAGTAGTATCCCGTACAGGGGATGGGACAATCAGCCCCAGCATTTT,CASSIPYRGWDNQPQHF,.,TRBJ1-5,TRBV19,TRBD1
TGTGCCAGTCGGCGATGGGGAGGCCTCCCCGGGAGCGAGCAGTACTTC,CASRRWGGLPGSEQYF,.,TRBJ2-7,TRBV19,.
TGTGCCAGCAGTGAAGGGCCAGGGGGTCAGCCCCAGCATTTT,CASSEGPGGQPQHF,once,TRBJ1-5,TRBV6-1,TRBD1
TGCGCCAGCAGTGATATCCTAGCGGGATACACAGATACGCAGTATTTT,CASSDILAGYTDTQYF,.,TRBJ2-3,TRBV10-1,TRBD2
TGTGCCAGCAGTTATGAGATTCAGGGGACGGCCTATGGGTATGGCTACACCTTC,CASSYEIQGTAYGYGYTF,few,TRBJ1-2,TRBV6-2/TRBV6-3,.
TGTGCCAGCTCACCTGTCCAGGGTATAAGGACCTACGAGCAGTACTTC,CASSPVQGIRTYEQYF,.,TRBJ2-7,TRBV18,.
TGCGCCAGCAGATTGTCGGGAGATGATTACGAGCAGTACTTC,CASRLSGDDYEQYF,.,TRBJ2-7,TRBV5-1,.
TGCGCCAGCAGCTTGTCGGGAGGGGAGCAGTACTTC,CASSLSGGEQYF,.,TRBJ2-7,TRBV5-1,TRBD2
TGTGCCAGCAGCCTTCTACTAGCGGGCACAGATACGCAGTATTTT,CASSLLLAGTDTQYF,.,TRBJ2-3,TRBV5-6,TRBD2
TGTGCCAGCAGCTTAGTGATCGTTAGAGACAGCTCCTACGAGCAGTACTTC,CASSLVIVRDSSYEQYF,few,TRBJ2-7,TRBV7-8,.
TGTGCCAGCTCACCGTCAGGGGTTTACTCTGGAAACACCATATATTTT,CASSPSGVYSGNTIYF,.,TRBJ1-3,TRBV18,.
TGTGCCAGCAGGGACAGAGATACCGGGGAGCTGTTTTTT,CASRDRDTGELFF,.,TRBJ2-2,TRBV2,.
TGTGCCAGTAGTAAGTGGCAGGGTGACACTGAAGCTTTCTTT,CASSKWQGDTEAFF,once,TRBJ1-1,TRBV19,.
TGTGCCAGCAGTTCGGGTACTCCCGGTGATGAAAAACTGTTTTTT,CASSSGTPGDEKLFF,.,TRBJ1-4,TRBV28,.
TGTGCCAGCAGCTTAGGGACAGGGGGCAGTAATCAGCCCCAGCATTTT,CASSLGTGGSNQPQHF,.,TRBJ1-5,TRBV11-3,TRBD1
TGTGCCAGCAGCCCGTCAGGGGCTAGCGGGAGTCGGGATGAGCAGTTCTTC,CASSPSGASGSRDEQFF,.,TRBJ2-1,TRBV9,TRBD2
TGTGCCAGCAGCTTCTCCAGGTGGGGAGCGGGAGGTGCAGTCGGGGAGCTGTTTTTT,CASSFSRWGAGGAVGELFF,.,TRBJ2-2,TRBV11-3,TRBD2
TGTGCCAGCAGTTTGTCACTAGCGCCTAGCACAGATACGCAGTATTTT,CASSLSLAPSTDTQYF,.,TRBJ2-3,TRBV27,TRBD2
TGTGCCAGCAGTTACTCCGGGAAAAACACCGGGGAGCTGTTTTTT,CASSYSGKNTGELFF,.,TRBJ2-2,TRBV27,.
TGTGCCAGCTCACCAGAGATACCGACAGGGGCCGGCAATCAGCCCCAGCATTTT,CASSPEIPTGAGNQPQHF,once,TRBJ1-5,TRBV18,TRBD1
TGCGCCAGCAGCTTGCTAGGGACAGGGATCCAAGAGACCCAGTACTTC,CASSLLGTGIQETQYF,.,TRBJ2-5,TRBV5-1,TRBD1
TGTGCCAGCAGTTTCAGGACAGGGGTGAACACTGAAGCTTTCTTT,CASSFRTGVNTEAFF,.,TRBJ1-1,TRBV28,TRBD1
TGTGCCAGCAGCTTAGCCTACGAGACCCAGTACTTC,CASSLAYETQYF,.,TRBJ2-5,TRBV11-3,.
TGTGCCAGCAGCCAAGATTGGCCCCGGGCCTACGAGCAGTACTTC,CASSQDWPRAYEQYF,.,TRBJ2-7,TRBV3-1/TRBV3-2,.
TGTGCCAGCAGTTCGGCGGAGGGCTTAACGGGTACGCAGTATTTT,CASSSAEGLTGTQYF,.,TRBJ2-3,TRBV28,.
TGTGCCAGCAGGGCCAGTTATGGCTACACCTTC,CASRASYGYTF,few,TRBJ1-2,TRBV2,.
TGTGCCAGCAGTCCACAGGGCCGAAACACCGGGGAGCTGTTTTTT,CASSPQGRNTGELFF,.,TRBJ2-2,TRBV27,.
TGTGCCAGCAGTGGACTAGCGGGACGGCTAAGCACAGATACGCAGTATTTT,CASSGLAGRLSTDTQYF,few,TRBJ2-3,TRBV28,TRBD2
TGTGCCAGCACCGAGGACAGCCGAGGGGCTTTCTTT,CASTEDSRGAFF,.,TRBJ1-1,TRBV12-3/TRBV12-4,.
TGTGCCAGCAGTGAAGCGGGGGCGAACACTGAAGCTTTCTTT,CASSEAGANTEAFF,.,TRBJ1-1,TRBV2,.
TGCGCCAGCAGACAAAGACAGGGAGTTGGGGAGCAGTTCTTC,CASRQRQGVGEQFF,few,TRBJ2-1,TRBV5-1,TRBD1
TGTGCCAGCAAAAGGTGGGCTAGCGGGACCCCGGGGGGCAATGAGCAGTTCTTC,CASKRWASGTPGGNEQFF,.,TRBJ2-1,TRBV16,TRBD2
TGCGCCAGCAGCCCACTGATATCAGGGAGGGATGAAAAACTGTTTTTT,CASSPLISGRDEKLFF,.,TRBJ1-4,TRBV4-1,.
TGTGCCAGCAGTGTGGACAGCGAGGAGACCCAGTACTTC,CASSVDSEETQYF,.,TRBJ2-5,TRBV28,.
TGTGCCTGGAGTATTTCGACAGCGATGAACACTGAAGCTTTCTTT,CAWSISTAMNTEAFF,.,TRBJ1-1,TRBV30,.
TGTGCCAGCAGTCCTCCCCGGACAGCTCAGCCCCAGCATTTT,CASSPPRTAQPQHF,.,TRBJ1-5,TRBV28,.
TGTGCCAGCAGCTTAGGACAGTTGAACACTGAAGCTTTCTTT,CASSLGQLNTEAFF,.,TRBJ1-1,TRBV11-1,.
TGTGCCAGCAGCTCCAGGGGTTGGCAGCCCCAGCATTTT,CASSSRGWQPQHF,.,TRBJ1-5,TRBV7-8,.
TGTGCCAGCAGCCAAGCAGGGGGAGATACCGGGGAGCTGTTTTTT,CASSQAGGDTGELFF,.,TRBJ2-2,TRBV3-1/TRBV3-2,TRBD1
TGCAGCGTTGACGGAACTAGCGGGATGAGGAATGAGCAGTTCTTC,CSVDGTSGMRNEQFF,.,TRBJ2-1,TRBV29-1,TRBD2
TGTGCCAGCAGCTTATCGACAGGGAGCAGGGAGCAGTTCTTC,CASSLSTGSREQFF,.,TRBJ2-1,TRBV5-6,TRBD1
TGTGCCAGCAGCGGATCATGGGAGCCCTATCAGCCCCAGCATTTT,CASSGSWEPYQPQHF,.,TRBJ1-5,TRBV5-6,.
TGTGCCAGCTCACCAGCGGGACTAGCGGAAGATACGCAGTATTTT,CASSPAGLAEDTQYF,.,TRBJ2-3,TRBV18,TRBD2